Described below is a single T cell receptor beta chain sequence and its context. Antigen: not known. The record originates from a study of T cell responses to AZD1222 COVID-19 vaccine. Whole-study context: Researchers grouped second doses given at about 4 or about 12 weeks into one pool. Whole-study findings and limits: Seropositive AZD1222 recipients at baseline numbered only six or seven. Females made up more of the donors, who were largely white British, and clonal diversity may have come out too low. Nearly half of spike-specific TCRs reportedly target unmutated variant regions.

Data came from immunoSEQ multiplex PCR; TCRdb stores just in-frame clones and leaves some out. The sample holds 95,000 to 150,000 clones, roughly 88% seen once. This sample comprised peripheral blood, obtained on day 0 of AZD1222 vaccination. This receptor was obtained from an adult in good health.

The CDR3 reads CASKTGTGRREQFF. The CDR3 DNA sequence: TGTGCCAGTAAAACCGGGACAGGGAGGCGTGAGCAGTTCTTC. The gene calls are TRBV19 and TRBJ2-1; TRBD1 matches at 9 bases. The germline V gene has CDR1 LNHDA and CDR2 SQIVND (reference sequence). This CDR3 is built from 14 residues. After removal of 7 bases from V and 9 bases from J, the junction contained 10 bases not matched to a gene.